This T cell receptor (beta chain) was recovered during a study of breast tumors, draining lymph nodes, adjacent tissues. The V gene's germline CDR1 is LNHNV and CDR2 YYDKDF (reference sequence). This CDR3 is built from 15 residues. The junction had 4 bases not matched to a gene; V was cut back by 0 bases and J by 7 bases. Samples came from axillary lymph nodes draining the breast cancer. Via MiXCR, TCRdb re-called the multiplex PCR reads, giving one row per CDR3 protein. The sample yields 200,000 to 250,000 distinct CDR3 sequences, approximately 31% seen once. This clonotype came up many times. The clonotype originates from a female donor with breast cancer. Some clones in this sample may be carry-over from other donors' samples. Sequencing was done on a sample of axillary lymph node tissue. The genes are TRBV15 and TRBJ2-1, with 9 bases lining up with TRBD1. The DNA of the CDR3 is TGTGCCACCAGCAGAGATCCCGGGACAGGGAATGAGCAGTTCTTC. The encoded protein is CATSRDPGTGNEQFF.